Ten or more counts support the clone carrying this TCR beta chain. No antigen is known for it. This sample is drawn from a study of breast tumors, draining lymph nodes, adjacent tissues. General observations from the study: The lymph node origin of tumor T cells was framed as consistent with a hypothesis, not demonstrated. Compared with basal-like, luminal-like tumors shared significantly more repertoire with nontumor tissue. Tumors had less TCR diversity than lymph nodes, more than nontumor tissue. Data fit most tumor T cells coming from lymph node, expanding in tumor.

Axillary draining lymph nodes of breast cancer patients supplied the node samples. One entry per CDR3 protein, called by TCRdb with MiXCR from the multiplex PCR reads. The sample has more than 80,000 distinct CDR3 sequences; less than 40% are singletons. Sequences were obtained from axillary lymph node tissue. This receptor was obtained from a female donor with breast cancer. Some clones in this sample may be carry-over from other donors' samples.

In DNA, the CDR3 is TGTGCCAGCAGCTTAGCGGCTTACCAAGAGACCCAGTACTTC. Its protein product is CASSLAAYQETQYF. The V call is TRBV7-9, the J call TRBJ2-5; D uncertain. The CDR3 runs to 14 residues. Trimming removed 0 bases from V and 0 bases from J, with 5 bases in between. Germline V lookup: CDR1 SEHNR, CDR2 FQNEAQ (reference sequence).